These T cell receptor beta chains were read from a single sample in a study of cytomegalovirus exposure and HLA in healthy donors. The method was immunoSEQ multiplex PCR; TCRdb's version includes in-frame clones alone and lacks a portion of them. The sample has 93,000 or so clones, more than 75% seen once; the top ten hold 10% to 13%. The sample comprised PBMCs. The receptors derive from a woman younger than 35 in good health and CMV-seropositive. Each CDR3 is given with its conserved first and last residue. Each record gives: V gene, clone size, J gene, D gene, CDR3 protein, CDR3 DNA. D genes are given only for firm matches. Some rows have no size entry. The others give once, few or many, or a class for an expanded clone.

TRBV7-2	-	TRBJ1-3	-	CASSLVGALSGNTIYF	TGTGCCAGCAGCTTAGTAGGGGCACTCTCTGGAAACACCATATATTTT
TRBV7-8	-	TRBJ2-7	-	CASSLEQPYEQYF	TGTGCCAGCAGCTTAGAACAGCCCTACGAGCAGTACTTC
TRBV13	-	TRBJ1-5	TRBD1	CASSSWAERQGGGQPQHF	TGTGCCAGCAGCTCGTGGGCGGAACGACAGGGAGGCGGACAGCCCCAGCATTTT
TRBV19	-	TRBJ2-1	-	CASSHISFSHNEQFF	TGTGCCAGTAGTCACATCTCCTTTAGCCACAATGAGCAGTTCTTC
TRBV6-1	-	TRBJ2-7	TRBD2	CASSGLAGARGHEQYF	TGTGCCAGCAGTGGACTAGCGGGGGCCAGGGGCCACGAGCAGTACTTC
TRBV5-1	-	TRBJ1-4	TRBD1	CASSLAGQGDGKLFF	TGCGCCAGCAGCTTGGCGGGACAGGGTGACGGAAAACTGTTTTTT
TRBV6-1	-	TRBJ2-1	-	CASSDDRNSYNEQFF	TGTGCCAGCAGTGACGACAGGAACTCCTACAATGAGCAGTTCTTC
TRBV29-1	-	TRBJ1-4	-	CSVGYGIGEKLFF	TGCAGCGTTGGGTACGGTATCGGTGAAAAACTGTTTTTT
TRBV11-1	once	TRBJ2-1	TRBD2	CASSRTSGQQFF	TGTGCCAGCAGCCGGACTAGCGGACAGCAGTTCTTC
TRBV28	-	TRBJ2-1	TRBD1	CASSAGQGVNDEQFF	TGTGCCAGCAGTGCGGGACAGGGGGTTAATGATGAGCAGTTCTTC
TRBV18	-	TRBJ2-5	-	CASSPNQGLYETQYF	TGTGCCAGCTCACCGAATCAGGGGCTCTACGAGACCCAGTACTTC
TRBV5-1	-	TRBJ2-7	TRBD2	CASSLGGFAGDEQYF	TGCGCCAGCAGCTTGGGTGGGTTTGCGGGGGACGAGCAGTACTTC
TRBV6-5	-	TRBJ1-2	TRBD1	CASSYSRGQGAGGYTF	TGTGCCAGCAGTTACTCGAGGGGACAGGGGGCCGGAGGCTACACCTTC
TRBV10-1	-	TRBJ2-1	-	CASSEKWAHPYNEQFF	TGCGCCAGCAGTGAAAAATGGGCCCACCCTTACAATGAGCAGTTCTTC